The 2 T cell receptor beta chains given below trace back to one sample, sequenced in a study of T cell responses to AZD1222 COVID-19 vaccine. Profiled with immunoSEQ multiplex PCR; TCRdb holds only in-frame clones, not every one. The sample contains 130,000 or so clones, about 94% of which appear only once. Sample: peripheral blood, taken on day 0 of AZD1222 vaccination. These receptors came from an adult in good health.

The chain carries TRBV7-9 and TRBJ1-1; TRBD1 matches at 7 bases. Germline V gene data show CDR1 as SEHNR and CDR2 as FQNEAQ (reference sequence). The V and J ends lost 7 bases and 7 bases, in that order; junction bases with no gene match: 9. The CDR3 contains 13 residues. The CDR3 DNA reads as TGTGCCAGCACTACAAACAGGGGAAATGAAGCTTTCTTT. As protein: CASTTNRGNEAFF.

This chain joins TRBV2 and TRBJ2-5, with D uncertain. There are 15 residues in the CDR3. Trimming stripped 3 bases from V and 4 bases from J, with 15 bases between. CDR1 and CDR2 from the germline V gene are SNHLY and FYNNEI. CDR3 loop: CASSDKRSLRETQYF. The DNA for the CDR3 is TGTGCCAGCAGTGATAAAAGGAGTTTACGAGAGACCCAGTACTTC.